This TCR beta chain was identified in a study of regulatory T cells in long-lasting Graves disease (dated by TCRdb to about 2021). In terms of the full investigation: Newly diagnosed Graves' disease patients had taken antithyroid drugs for less than 3 months. Persistent Graves' disease patients were compared with newly diagnosed Graves' disease patients by peripheral blood TCR sequencing and RNA sequencing. The study was conducted in China and was registered as a clinical trial. TCR sequencing covered some 13 persistent and approximately 20 newly diagnosed Graves' disease patients, approximately 33 samples in total. General findings and caveats noted by the study authors: Sequencing and analysis were restricted to the TCR beta chain. The study examined only peripheral blood because the primary lesion, thyroid tissue, could not be accessed. A larger number of public clonotypes was shared among persistent patients (approximately 2,600) than among newly diagnosed patients (roughly 970). The authors acknowledged the small sample size as a limitation that may reduce accuracy. Persistent disease showed preferential use of TRBV28, TRBJ1-2 and TRBJ2-5, whereas newly diagnosed disease favored TRBV20-1 and TRBJ2-1. Lower TCR Shannon entropy and fewer highly expanded clones were observed in persistent Graves' disease patients than in newly diagnosed patients, which suggested clonal expansion.

The library relied on multiplex PCR. Instrument used: Illumina HiSeq 4000. To build TCR beta libraries, CDR3 regions were amplified by Arm-PCR using iRepertoire HTBI primers. PCR products were gel purified before sequencing. As for how the authors treated the data: Gene usage analysis of CDR3 amino acid clonotypes relied on the roughly 67 TRBV and 15 or so TRBJ segments identified across samples. COPE and FqMerger were used to merge the filtered high-quality paired reads into contigs. Contigs were aligned with BLAST to IMGT TRBV, TRBD and TRBJ reference genes, and CDR3 was defined per IMGT. Clonotypes above 0.1% frequency were classified as highly expanded clones. Repertoire diversity was measured by Shannon entropy, and V-J evenness by the Gini coefficient. Clonotypes shared by more than one individual were considered public. Clones were called with MiXCR by TCRdb after fastp trimmed the public reads at Q25, and only in-frame beta chains were retained. Entries are consolidated by CDR3 protein sequence, retaining the most common genes and DNA. These V and J calls derive from TCRdb rather than the authors' analysis. Across this sample there are roughly 440,000 distinct CDR3 sequences, with roughly 15% seen only once. The ten largest clonotypes hold about 25% of the sample.

A word on this clonotype: Its antigen is not yet known. Base-call qualities are not available, and no considerably larger clone is one nucleotide away.

Per the publication, the time point label means: newly diagnosed GD, antithyroid drugs for less than 3 months. For both TCR sequencing and RNA sequencing, RNA was extracted from PBMCs in TRIzol. Graves' disease was diagnosed according to American Thyroid Association guidelines. Patients for the study were recruited at an endocrinology department in Xi'an, China. From each patient, 7.5 to 10 milliliters of peripheral blood was collected into an EDTA anticoagulant tube. PBMCs were isolated by Ficoll Paque Plus density gradient separation without further T cell sorting. RNA quality was checked with an Agilent 2100 Bioanalyzer and agarose gel, and concentration with a NanoDrop 2000. After removal of 5 bases from V and 2 bases from J, the junction retains 3 bases not matched to a gene. From the cysteine through the phenylalanine, the CDR3 covers 16 amino acids. The kept DNA is CDR3 alone, 48 bases in frame from the first base.

The data also belong to a second study, concerning T cells in Graves' hyperthyroidism and ophthalmopathy. Reported in the second study: Stable Graves' hyperthyroidism was defined as the absence of progression to ophthalmopathy over 18 months of follow-up. Hyperthyroidism patients were newly diagnosed, with disease duration under 2 months, and aged 18 to 65 years. The study excluded patients with uncontrolled infections, other autoimmune diseases, pregnancy or lactation. Diagnoses were established on the basis of clinical symptoms, serum thyroxine and TRAb, thyroid ultrasound, and orbital computed tomography. The TCR CDR3 was subjected to a first round of RT-PCR using the HTBI primer set and the Qiagen OneStep RT-PCR kit. Blood samples also contained most of the expanded thyroid clonotypes (frequency above 0.001), which suggests that blood repertoires may reflect thyroid immune responses. A 13 V-J signature model separated ophthalmopathy from stable hyperthyroidism, with around 90% sensitivity and 81.08% specificity in cross-validation and 80%/75% in testing. During validation, the model predicted progression to ophthalmopathy a median of approximately 6.5 months ahead of onset, with almost 71% sensitivity and 72% to 80% specificity. To identify distinguishing TCR V-J signatures, a discovery cohort of about 95 patients was used, comprising roughly 45 with Graves' ophthalmopathy and 57 with stable Graves' hyperthyroidism. An independent validation cohort of around 19 hyperthyroidism patients and 17 patients who later progressed to ophthalmopathy tested prospective prediction of ophthalmopathy. The 95 to 100 discovery patients were randomly split 7:3 into training and test sets. In six Graves' hyperthyroidism patients, the study also compared T-cell repertoires from thyroid tissue with T-cell repertoires from blood. Once sampling was done, hyperthyroidism patients were given methimazole at a starting dose of 30 mg daily, whereas ophthalmopathy patients were given high-dose intravenous methylprednisolone. Libraries were constructed in a second round of multiplex PCR, after which size selection and purification were performed. Libraries were sequenced paired-end with 100 bp reads on an Illumina HiSeq2000. SOAPnuke was used to process the raw data, with reads discarded if the reads contained adapters or uncalled bases, had a mean Phred below 15, or lacked an exact constant-primer or identifier match. High-quality paired reads were merged with COPE v1.2.5, and unique nucleotide sequences were defined as clonotypes. Clonotypes were aligned to IMGT TRBV, TRBD and TRBJ reference segments using MiTCR v1.1. Only V-J combinations with frequency above 0.0001, covering 99% to 99.2% of repertoires, were analysed. A TCS score was defined as the ratio of F50 (clonal expansion) to E x V (chaos), with BLOSUM62-based TCRdist applied between CDR3 peptides within each V-J. Welch's t-statistics and random forest reduced 500 to 550 V-J features to roughly 13, which were used in a naive Bayes classifier (R e1071). No statistical method was used to set the sample size in advance, and investigators knew the group allocation. The paper reports TCR Vbeta CDR3 sequencing of 135 peripheral blood samples: fewer than 50 ophthalmopathy, around 80 hyperthyroidism and around 17 progressor patients.

Sequencing used peripheral blood mononuclear cells (PBMCs), obtained at new diagnosis, from a patient treated with antithyroid drugs. This clonotype originated in a young woman with Graves disease. Donor details come from another sample of the same person, matched by shared clones. This chain joins TRBV12-3 or TRBV12-4 to TRBJ2-1, with 13 junctional bases fitting TRBD2. The CDR3 reads CASSTGTSGTYNEQFF. The DNA sequence follows: TGTGCCAGCAGTACCGGGACTAGCGGGACCTACAATGAGCAGTTCTTC.